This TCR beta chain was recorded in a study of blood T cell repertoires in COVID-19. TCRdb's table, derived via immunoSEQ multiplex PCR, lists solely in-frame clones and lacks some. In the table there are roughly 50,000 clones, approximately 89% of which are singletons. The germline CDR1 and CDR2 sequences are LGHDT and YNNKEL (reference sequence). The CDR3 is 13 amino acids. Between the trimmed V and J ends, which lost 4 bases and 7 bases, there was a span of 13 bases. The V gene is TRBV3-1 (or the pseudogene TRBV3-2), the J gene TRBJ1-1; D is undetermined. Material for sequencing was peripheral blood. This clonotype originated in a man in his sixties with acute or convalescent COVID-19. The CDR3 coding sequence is TGTGCCAGCAGCCGGGAGGGATTGGGTGAAGCTTTCTTT. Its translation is CASSREGLGEAFF.